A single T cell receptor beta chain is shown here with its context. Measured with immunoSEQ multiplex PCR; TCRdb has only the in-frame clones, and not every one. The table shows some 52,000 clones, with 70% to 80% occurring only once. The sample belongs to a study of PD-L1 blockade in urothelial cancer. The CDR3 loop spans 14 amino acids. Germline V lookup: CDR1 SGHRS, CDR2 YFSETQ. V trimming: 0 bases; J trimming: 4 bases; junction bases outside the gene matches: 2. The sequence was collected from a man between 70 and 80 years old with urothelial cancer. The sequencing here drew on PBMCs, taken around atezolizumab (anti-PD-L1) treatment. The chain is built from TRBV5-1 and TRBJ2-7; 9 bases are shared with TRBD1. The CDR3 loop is CASSLGTGVYEQYF. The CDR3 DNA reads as TGCGCCAGCAGCTTGGGGACAGGGGTATACGAGCAGTACTTC.